A selection of T cell receptor beta chains follows, all from one sample in a study of control samples from healthy donors and cancer patients. Method: immunoSEQ multiplex PCR; TCRdb's copy keeps in-frame clones and lacks some. This table holds some 120,000 clones, approximately 89% found once. The specimen sequenced was blood. The receptors here all came from a man aged 18 to 30 in good health. CDR3s include the opening cysteine and the closing phenylalanine or tryptophan. The order of the fields is J gene, clone size, V gene, D gene, CDR3 DNA, CDR3 protein. The D gene is left open where the match is weak. Only part of the rows carry a size: once, few, many, or a class if the clone is expanded.

>TRBJ2-2|-|TRBV9|TRBD2
TGTGCCAGCAGCGTAGGCGGGGGAGACAACACCGGGGAGCTGTTTTTT
CASSVGGGDNTGELFF
>TRBJ1-1|-|TRBV30|-
TGTGCCTGGAGTGTATCTACTGAAGCTTTCTTT
CAWSVSTEAFF
>TRBJ2-6|-|TRBV30|TRBD1
TGTGCCTGGAGTGTAATTCTAGGGGGCGCGGGTGGGGCCAACGTCCTGACTTTC
CAWSVILGGAGGANVLTF
>TRBJ2-2|-|TRBV2|TRBD2
TGTGCCAGCAGTGAATTGCTAGCGGGGGGTGGCGGGGAGCTGTTTTTT
CASSELLAGGGGELFF
>TRBJ2-3|-|TRBV11-2|-
TGTGCCAGCAGCCCTGTAGCGGCGTACACAGATACGCAGTATTTT
CASSPVAAYTDTQYF
>TRBJ2-1|-|TRBV4-1|-
TGCGCCAGCAGCCAAGATGACGACGTCCTCTCCTACAATGAGCAGTTCTTC
CASSQDDDVLSYNEQFF
>TRBJ2-7|-|TRBV6-5|-
TGTGCCAGCAGTTACGGGGACGGTTACGAGCAGTACTTC
CASSYGDGYEQYF
>TRBJ1-3|-|TRBV2|TRBD1
TGTGCCAGCAGAATGGGACAGGGACACACCATATATTTT
CASRMGQGHTIYF
>TRBJ1-2|-|TRBV6-4|-
TGTGCCAGCTGGGGAGGGGATGGCTACACCTTC
CASWGGDGYTF
>TRBJ1-6|once|TRBV6-1|-
TGTGCCAGCAGTGAATACGGGCGTTCACCCCTCCACTTT
CASSEYGRSPLHF
>TRBJ2-2|-|TRBV5-1|-
TGCGCCAGCAGCTTGACCTCAGGGAGCAACGGGGAGCTGTTTTTT
CASSLTSGSNGELFF
>TRBJ1-4|-|TRBV19|-
TGTGCCAGTACCCATAGGGGGTGGACTAATGAAAAACTGTTTTTT
CASTHRGWTNEKLFF
>TRBJ1-4|-|TRBV13|-
TGTGCCAGCAGCTCCCGGGACATCGCTGAAAAACTGTTTTTT
CASSSRDIAEKLFF
>TRBJ1-4|many|TRBV30|-
TGTGCCTGGAGTGTCCCGAGGGACGGAGATTATGAAAAACTGTTTTTT
CAWSVPRDGDYEKLFF
>TRBJ1-1|-|TRBV4-1|-
TGCGCCAGCAGCCAAGATCCGGTGAACACTGAAGCTTTCTTT
CASSQDPVNTEAFF
>TRBJ2-3|-|TRBV14|-
TGTGCCAGCAGCGGCGGCAGCACAGATACGCAGTATTTT
CASSGGSTDTQYF
>TRBJ2-6|-|TRBV5-1|-
TGCGCCAGCAGTTGGGGGACAAGCTCCATCGGGGCCAACGTCCTGACTTTC
CASSWGTSSIGANVLTF
>TRBJ1-4|-|TRBV28|-
TGTGCCAGCAGTTTACAGCACCCAACTAATGAAAAACTGTTTTTT
CASSLQHPTNEKLFF
>TRBJ2-5|-|TRBV12-1|-
TGTGCCAGCCGCGGGGGAAGTGGGACTAGCGAGAAGACCCAGTACTTC
CASRGGSGTSEKTQYF
>TRBJ1-1|-|TRBV7-9|-
TGTGCCAGCAGCGCTAGGGATGGGGCTGAAGCTTTCTTT
CASSARDGAEAFF
>TRBJ1-5|-|TRBV12-5|-
TGTGCTAGTGGTTTGTGGGTTCTGGGGGAGCCCCAGCATTTT
CASGLWVLGEPQHF
>TRBJ2-7|-|TRBV5-1|-
TGCGCCAGCAGACAGGAATCCTACGAGCAGTACTTC
CASRQESYEQYF
>TRBJ1-5|once|TRBV5-6|TRBD1
TGTGCCAGCAGCACGTTAGGACAGGGAGAGCAGCCCCAGCATTTT
CASSTLGQGEQPQHF
>TRBJ2-3|-|TRBV7-3|TRBD2
TGTGCCAGCAGCTCCTGGGGGGGAACAGATACGCAGTATTTT
CASSSWGGTDTQYF
>TRBJ1-6|-|TRBV19|-
TGTGCCAGTAGTATAGGTTATAATTCACCCCTCCACTTT
CASSIGYNSPLHF
>TRBJ2-1|-|TRBV10-3|TRBD2
TGTGCCATCAGTGATTTCGAGACTAGCGGGGAGAATGAGCAGTTCTTC
CAISDFETSGENEQFF
>TRBJ1-6|-|TRBV5-6|-
TGTGCCAGCAGCGTGGGACTCCAGCTCCACTTT
CASSVGLQLHF
>TRBJ1-1|once|TRBV5-5|-
TGTGCCAGCAGTTCGTACATGAACACTGAAGCTTTCTTT
CASSSYMNTEAFF
>TRBJ1-5|-|TRBV19|-
TGTGCCAGTAGTATGGGGGTGGGGGGAAACAATCAGCCCCAGCATTTT
CASSMGVGGNNQPQHF
>TRBJ1-1|-|TRBV4-2|-
TGTGCCAGCAGCCAAGGAGGGGCATCATTTGAAGCTTTCTTT
CASSQGGASFEAFF
>TRBJ1-5|-|TRBV6-1|-
TGTGCCAGCAGTGGCCGGGAGAACAACTATAGCAATCAGCCCCAGCATTTT
CASSGRENNYSNQPQHF